The 17 T cell receptor beta chains listed next were all sequenced from one sample in a study of T cell repertoires in cytomegalovirus infection. Their antigens remain unidentified. A single record per CDR3 protein comes from TCRdb applying MiXCR to the reads. The sample comprises fewer than 350,000 distinct CDR3 sequences, 25% to 30% of which are singletons, and around 18% rests with the top ten. The sample consisted of cultured PBMCs, taken from culture after CMV antigen stimulation. All receptors come from a human donor in good health (CMV status not recorded). Some clones in this sample may be carry-over from other donors' samples.

The rearrangement uses TRBV20-1 and TRBJ1-4, with 10 bases aligning to TRBD1. Germline values: CDR1 DFQATT, CDR2 SNEGSKA (reference sequence). The length of the CDR3 is 18 residues. The junction had 15 bases not matched to a gene; V was cut back by 6 bases and J by 2 bases. The CDR3 coding sequence is TGCAGTGCCAAACCTCGCCGGGACAGGGGCCTTACTAATGAAAAACTGTTTTTT. It is translated as CSAKPRRDRGLTNEKLFF.

In this sample, this clonotype turned up a few times. The rearrangement links TRBV7-3 to TRBJ2-3, with D perhaps matching TRBD2 (6 bases). This CDR3 is built from 16 residues. Per the germline V gene, CDR1 is SGHTA and CDR2 is FQGTGA. Trimming stripped 5 bases from V and 8 bases from J, with 23 bases between. CDR3 amino acids: CASSPAGRSGALTQYF. In nucleotides, the CDR3 is TGTGCCAGCAGCCCGGCTGGTCGTAGCGGAGCACTTACGCAGTATTTT.

V is TRBV12-3 or TRBV12-4 and J is TRBJ1-2; no reliable D call. The CDR3 contains 13 residues. Trimming cost V 3 bases and J 8 bases, with 13 bases left between them. The CDR3, as DNA: TGTGCCAGCAGTTTTCCCGCTTCCGGCGGCTACACCTTC. This encodes CASSFPASGGYTF.

The J gene is TRBJ1-1, the V gene TRBV5-1; 7 bases agree with TRBD1. The V segment lost 5 bases and the J segment 1 base; nucleotides outside the gene matches: 5. Germline V CDR1 and CDR2: SGHRS, YFSETQ. The CDR3 loop spans 14 amino acids. CDR3 region: CASRVQGSNTEAFF. CDR3 nucleotides: TGCGCCAGCAGGGTACAGGGGTCGAACACTGAAGCTTTCTTT.

The rearrangement links TRBV14 to TRBJ2-3; 7 bases fit TRBD1. There are 15 residues in the CDR3. Germline V gives CDR1 SGHDN, CDR2 FVKESK. V shed 2 bases, J shed 4 bases, and the junction held 6 bases outside the gene matches. The CDR3 loop is CASSQLGQAADTQYF. The CDR3 DNA follows: TGTGCCAGCAGCCAACTAGGACAGGCGGCAGATACGCAGTATTTT.

This clonotype occurred a few times. The V gene is TRBV7-2, the J gene TRBJ1-2; D is unclear. V was clipped by 5 bases and J by 4 bases, with 14 bases between them. This CDR3 has 14 amino acids. The germline gives CDR1 SGHTA, CDR2 FQGNSA. In nucleotides, the CDR3 is TGTGCCAGCAGCCTCCCTAGTGCGGTCTATGGCTACACCTTC. Its translation: CASSLPSAVYGYTF.

V gene TRBV7-6 combines with J gene TRBJ2-1; a weak D match, TRBD1 (6 bases). Germline CDR1 is SGHVS and CDR2 is FNYEAQ. This CDR3 contains 15 residues. V lost 5 bases, J lost 4 bases, and 15 bases lay in between. This CDR3 reads CASSAGTLPYNEQFF. In DNA form, the CDR3 reads TGTGCCAGCAGCGCCGGGACACTGCCTTACAATGAGCAGTTCTTC.

This clonotype was observed many times. The rearrangement links TRBV3-1 to TRBJ2-1, with D possibly called TRBD1 or TRBD2 (5 bases each). CDR3 length equals 15 residues. Germline-derived CDR1 and CDR2 are LGHDT and YNNKEL (reference sequence). Trimming removed 1 base from V and 7 bases from J, with 14 bases in between. The CDR3 spells CASSQGDRDGNEQFF. CDR3 in DNA: TGTGCCAGCAGCCAAGGGGACCGGGACGGGAATGAGCAGTTCTTC.

A few counts support this clonotype. The chain links TRBV5-6 to TRBJ1-1; D is ambiguous. The germline V gene has CDR1 SGHDT and CDR2 YYEEEE. Trimming took off 0 bases at V and 3 bases at J, with 9 bases between the two ends. The CDR3 length is 14 residues. CDR3 in DNA: TGTGCCAGCAGCTTGGTCAATGGGGACACTGAAGCTTTCTTT. It is translated as CASSLVNGDTEAFF.

This clonotype showed up just a few times. The CDR3 sequence: CASSLGYEQPQHF. DNA for the CDR3: TGTGCCAGCAGTCTAGGGTACGAACAGCCCCAGCATTTT. The chain uses TRBV7-9 and TRBJ1-5; no clear D. Deletions cut 6 bases from V and 7 bases from J, with 13 bases between. The CDR3 is 13 residues long. Per germline, CDR1 SEHNR and CDR2 FQNEAQ (reference sequence).

The CDR3 protein is CASSRQNGELFF. CDR3 DNA: TGTGCCAGCTCCCGGCAGAACGGGGAGCTGTTTTTT. The chain uses TRBV7-9 and TRBJ2-2; D call uncertain. The CDR3 has 12 amino acids. Germline CDR1 reads SEHNR; CDR2 reads FQNEAQ (reference sequence). Trimming pared 8 bases from V and 7 bases from J, leaving 11 bases between.

The sample holds a few counts of this clonotype. This chain connects TRBV29-1 to TRBJ2-7, with D possibly matching TRBD1 (6 bases). Germline CDR1 and CDR2: SQVTM and ANQGSEA. Trimming pared 8 bases from V and 2 bases from J, leaving 13 bases between. The CDR3 totals 12 residues. CDR3 bases: TGCAGCTCTAGGACAGATACCTACGAGCAGTACTTC. The encoded protein is CSSRTDTYEQYF.

The V and J genes are TRBV3-1 and TRBJ1-2; D ambiguous. The V end was cut by 3 bases, the J end by 3 bases, with 11 bases between. The germline gives CDR1 LGHDT, CDR2 YNNKEL (reference sequence). This CDR3 spans 14 amino acids. The CDR3 is CASSHPWIDYGYTF. The DNA for the CDR3 is TGTGCCAGCAGCCACCCATGGATTGACTATGGCTACACCTTC.

This chain connects TRBV19 to TRBJ2-2, with D perhaps assigned TRBD1 or TRBD2 (5 bases each). Trimming shortened V by 5 bases and J by 6 bases, and 22 bases separated the two germline ends. The CDR3 runs 17 residues. Germline V gives CDR1 LNHDA, CDR2 SQIVND (reference sequence). The chain's CDR3 is CASSDPGAWDAAGELFF. In DNA form, the CDR3 reads TGTGCCAGTAGTGACCCTGGGGCATGGGACGCGGCCGGGGAGCTGTTTTTT.

The gene calls are TRBV12-3 or TRBV12-4 and TRBJ1-2; tentatively, D is TRBD1 (6 bases). Between the trimmed V and J ends, which lost 3 bases and 4 bases, there was a span of 12 bases. The CDR3 length is 14 residues. CDR3 coding DNA: TGTGCCAGCAGTTTTCGCCGGGACACCTATGGCTACACCTTC. It specifies CASSFRRDTYGYTF.

The V and J genes are TRBV7-3 and TRBJ2-7; 9 bases match TRBD2. Germline assignment: CDR1 SGHTA and CDR2 FQGTGA. The CDR3 consists of 15 residues. Trimming cost V 5 bases and J 6 bases; bases outside gene matches: 11. In nucleotides, the CDR3 is TGTGCCAGCAGCCCACTGAGCGGGGGGAACTCCGAGCAGTACTTC. It is translated as CASSPLSGGNSEQYF.

In its sample, this clonotype was seen a few times. The V gene is TRBV7-6, the J gene TRBJ2-3, with 11 bases aligning to TRBD2. The germline V gene has CDR1 SGHVS and CDR2 FNYEAQ. The CDR3 covers 16 residues. Trimming cost V 5 bases and J 1 base; bases outside gene matches: 5. This CDR3 is CASSLTSGGRTDTQYF. As DNA, the CDR3 is TGTGCCAGCAGCCTCACTAGCGGGGGACGCACAGATACGCAGTATTTT. Together with reference TRBV7-6 and TRBJ2-3, the CDR3 gives the full variable domain: GAGVSQSPRYKVTKRGQDVALRCDPISGHVSLYWYRQALGQGPEFLTYFNYEAQQDKSGLPNDRFSAERPEGSISTLTIQRTEQRDSAMYRCASSLTSGGRTDTQYFGPGTRLTVL.